The 21 T cell receptor beta chains reported below all come from one sample, sequenced in a study of T cells after yellow fever vaccination. TCRdb reprocessed the 5' RACE reads with MiXCR, giving one entry per CDR3 protein. This sample has 450,000 to 550,000 distinct CDR3 sequences, with under 25% found just once. Sequences were derived from PBMCs, sampled 15 days after the yellow fever booster vaccination. The receptors derive from a young man who received the YFV17D yellow fever vaccine.

This chain links TRBV7-9 with TRBJ2-5, with TRBD2 identical over 10 bases. This CDR3 is built from 17 residues. V was pared by 5 bases and J by 5 bases, with 14 bases of the junction left unmatched. CDR1 SEHNR and CDR2 FQNEAQ come from the germline V gene (reference sequence). CDR3 sequence: CASSTEREGHPGETQYF. The CDR3, as DNA: TGTGCCAGCAGCACTGAGCGGGAGGGCCACCCCGGGGAGACCCAGTACTTC.

The chain carries TRBV7-2 and TRBJ1-4, with D tentatively TRBD1 (6 bases). CDR1 SGHTA and CDR2 FQGNSA come from the germline V gene. Trimming cost V 2 bases and J 4 bases, with 8 bases left between them. The CDR3 contains 14 residues. CDR3 nucleotide sequence: TGTGCCAGCAGCTTACAGGGGCTTAATGAAAAACTGTTTTTT. Translation gives CASSLQGLNEKLFF.

About this clonotype itself: Because it lacks the conserved phenylalanine or tryptophan at the end, this CDR3 is likely a read error. The DNA of the CDR3 is TGTGCCAGCAGCTTAGATTTCCGCCAGGGTGCTGGGGCCAACGTCCTGACTTCC. Its protein product is CASSLDFRQGAGANVLTS. V gene TRBV11-2 combines with J gene TRBJ2-6; weak D call: TRBD1 (5 bases). V lost 0 bases and J 2 bases, leaving 14 bases between the germline ends. This CDR3 has 18 residues. Germline V lookup: CDR1 SGHAT, CDR2 FQNNGV.

This sequence joins TRBV6-1 and TRBJ1-4, with 10 bases aligning to TRBD1. The length of the CDR3 is 14 residues. CDR1 MNHNS and CDR2 SASEGT come from the germline V gene. With V trimmed by 6 bases and J by 8 bases, 6 bases remained unmatched. CDR3 sequence reads: CASRAGTGVEKLFF. CDR3 in DNA: TGTGCCAGCAGGGCAGGGACAGGGGTCGAAAAACTGTTTTTT.

The chain combines TRBV29-1 with TRBJ1-3; 9 bases map to TRBD1. V lost 4 bases, J lost 4 bases, and 8 bases stayed unmatched. Germline lookup yields CDR1 SQVTM and CDR2 ANQGSEA. CDR3 size: 15 residues. CDR3 protein: CSVGYFGTGGNTIYF. CDR3 coding DNA: TGCAGCGTTGGGTACTTTGGGACAGGGGGAAACACCATATATTTT.

V usage is TRBV24-1 and J usage is TRBJ2-5; D gene uncertain. Germline assignment: CDR1 KGHDR and CDR2 SFDVKD. This CDR3 is 15 amino acids long. Trimming stripped 2 bases from V and 6 bases from J, with 15 bases between. The chain's CDR3 is CATSDSGVGEKTQYF. In DNA, the CDR3 is TGTGCCACCAGTGATTCTGGAGTGGGCGAGAAGACCCAGTACTTC.

The V and J genes are TRBV9 and TRBJ2-3, with 9 positions matching TRBD2. The CDR3 is 16 residues long. Trimming cost V 4 bases and J 3 bases; bases outside gene matches: 9. Germline CDR1 is SGDLS and CDR2 is YYNGEE. CDR3 coding DNA: TGTGCCAGCAGCTCTCGACTAGCGGATAGGACAGATACGCAGTATTTT. Translation: CASSSRLADRTDTQYF.

The chain combines TRBV19 with TRBJ2-2; D might be TRBD1 (6 bases). CDR3 length equals 14 residues. CDR1 is LNHDA, CDR2 SQIVND, per germline (reference sequence). Deletions cut 1 base from V and 6 bases from J, with 9 bases between. CDR3 sequence: CASSIAQGPGELFF. The CDR3 nucleotides are TGTGCCAGTAGTATAGCCCAGGGGCCCGGGGAGCTGTTTTTT.

V is TRBV20-1 and J is TRBJ2-3; possibly TRBD2 for D (5 bases). The CDR3 is 15 residues long. Germline CDR1 and CDR2: DFQATT and SNEGSKA (reference sequence). V lost 8 bases to trimming and J lost 6 bases, with 24 bases between them. CDR3 nucleotides: TGCAGTACCAGACCAACAAGCGGCTTCGGCGATACGCAGTATTTT. Translated, it gives CSTRPTSGFGDTQYF.

This clonotype was observed a handful of times. In DNA form, the CDR3 reads TGCGCCAGCAGTCAATCCCGAAGCACAGATACGCAGTATTTT. Protein product: CASSQSRSTDTQYF. The chain links TRBV23-1 to TRBJ2-3, with D unresolved. TRBV23-1 is placed among ORFs of uncertain function. The V and J ends lost 0 bases and 0 bases respectively, with 4 bases between them. This CDR3 has 14 residues.

This clonotype was picked up a small number of times. The chain combines TRBV9 with TRBJ2-6; D remains unclear. Trimming took 0 bases from V and 0 from J, leaving 7 bases between them. This CDR3 spans 16 amino acids. Germline assignment: CDR1 SGDLS and CDR2 YYNGEE. As DNA, the CDR3 is TGTGCCAGCAGCGTAGCTGGGCCCTCTGGGGCCAACGTCCTGACTTTC. Amino acid sequence: CASSVAGPSGANVLTF.

The chain joins TRBV20-1 to TRBJ2-1, with 7 positions matching TRBD2. Germline CDR1 DFQATT, CDR2 SNEGSKA (reference sequence). CDR3 length: 15 residues. The V segment lost 3 bases and the J segment 5 bases; nucleotides outside the gene matches: 10. The chain's CDR3 is CSASHREDLDNEQFF. CDR3 DNA sequence: TGCAGTGCTAGTCACCGGGAGGACCTTGACAATGAGCAGTTCTTC.

V gene TRBV20-1 combines with J gene TRBJ2-7; TRBD2 might be the D (5 bases). The CDR3 totals 11 residues. CDR1 and CDR2 from the germline V gene are DFQATT and SNEGSKA (reference sequence). The germline V and J ends were trimmed by 6 bases and 5 bases, with 11 bases remaining between them. CDR3 sequence (DNA): TGCAGTGCAACTAGACGTCACGAGCAGTACTTC. Its translation: CSATRRHEQYF.

This clonotype was detected a few times. This chain's CDR3 is CASSNPVNTEAFF. DNA for the CDR3: TGTGCCAGCAGCAACCCAGTGAACACTGAAGCTTTCTTT. The chain combines TRBV7-9 with TRBJ1-1; D not certain. V was clipped by 5 bases and J by 0 bases, with 7 bases between them. The CDR3 extends over 13 amino acids. The germline V gene encodes CDR1 SEHNR and CDR2 FQNEAQ (reference sequence).

This sequence joins TRBV4-3 and TRBJ2-1; TRBD2 agrees at 9 bases. V shed 1 base, J shed 4 bases, and the junction held 2 bases outside the gene matches. The CDR3 spans 15 residues. Germline-derived CDR1 and CDR2 are LGHNA and YSLEER. In DNA, the CDR3 is TGCGCCAGCAGCCAAGGGACTAGCGTTTACAATGAGCAGTTCTTC. This sequence encodes CASSQGTSVYNEQFF.

This chain joins TRBV19 and TRBJ2-1; D call uncertain. CDR3 length: 13 amino acids. V dropped 7 bases and J dropped 5 bases, with 12 bases sitting between them. Germline V gives CDR1 LNHDA, CDR2 SQIVND (reference sequence). Here the CDR3 reads CASKRAVDNEQFF. The CDR3 nucleotides read TGTGCCAGTAAGAGAGCTGTCGACAATGAGCAGTTCTTC.

This chain links TRBV20-1 with TRBJ1-3; D remains ambiguous. V gave up 5 bases and J gave up 0 bases, with 11 bases separating them. The CDR3 covers 14 residues. The germline CDR1 and CDR2 sequences are DFQATT and SNEGSKA (reference sequence). The CDR3 reads CSAGAGFSGNTIYF. The CDR3 DNA reads TGCAGTGCTGGAGCGGGTTTCTCTGGAAACACCATATATTTT.

The V and J genes are TRBV5-1 and TRBJ1-3, with D maybe TRBD1 (5 bases). Trimming shortened V by 3 bases and J by 4 bases, and 8 bases separated the two germline ends. This CDR3 is built from 13 residues. Germline V gene data show CDR1 as SGHRS and CDR2 as YFSETQ. DNA of the CDR3: TGCGCCAGCAGCTCGGGACTGGGAAACACCATATATTTT. Amino acids: CASSSGLGNTIYF.

This rearrangement joins TRBV3-1 to TRBJ2-7, with 10 bases that match TRBD2. CDR1 LGHDT and CDR2 YNNKEL come from the germline V gene (reference sequence). CDR3 size: 18 residues. V lost 0 bases, J lost 7 bases, and 15 bases stayed unmatched. CDR3 sequence reads: CASSQDRAGLAGVEEQYF. The CDR3 DNA follows: TGTGCCAGCAGCCAAGATCGGGCGGGTCTAGCGGGAGTCGAGGAGCAGTACTTC.

In its sample, this clonotype was seen many times. V and J are TRBV5-5 and TRBJ2-5; 9 bases agree with TRBD1. With 0 bases clipped from V and 5 bases from J, the junction kept 8 bases outside the gene matches. The CDR3 spans 16 residues. The germline V gene encodes CDR1 SGHKS and CDR2 YYEKEE (reference sequence). DNA for the CDR3: TGTGCCAGCAGCTTGGACTTACAGGGGGCCTCGGAGACCCAGTACTTC. Residues: CASSLDLQGASETQYF.

V gene TRBV4-3 combines with J gene TRBJ2-7, with 7 nucleotides matching TRBD1. V shed 4 bases, J shed 2 bases, and the junction held 5 bases outside the gene matches. Per germline, CDR1 LGHNA and CDR2 YSLEER. This CDR3 spans 14 amino acids. CDR3 amino acids: CASSPDRVAYEQYF. The CDR3 bases are TGCGCCAGCAGCCCCGACAGGGTCGCCTACGAGCAGTACTTC.